This TCR beta chain stems from a study of beta chain features in type 1 diabetes (dated by TCRdb to about 2018). As for the study more broadly: Mean age, gender distribution, total cell number and subset yield did not differ between patients and healthy donors. Across all samples, about 110 million sorted cells were examined, and cell number per subset correlated strongly with RNA yield. In the study, recently diagnosed type 1 diabetes patients and matched healthy donors were compared on the TCRB repertoires of their sorted circulating CD4+ T cell subsets. Regulatory and stem cell-like memory subsets were obtained from only 8 patients and roughly eight healthy donors, while naive and central memory subsets were obtained from all 30 or so donors.

A single peripheral blood draw of 90 to 150 mL on average was collected from each donor into heparinised tubes. Using a panel that included CD45RO, CCR7, CD25, CD127, CD95 and CD27, naive, central memory, regulatory and stem cell-like memory CD4+ T cells were sorted on a BD FACSAria II. All sorted populations exceeded 98% purity. PBMCs were isolated immediately by Lymphoprep density gradient centrifugation and stained directly without culture. Samples were stained and sorted in pairs, with one healthy donor and one patient per experiment, so that batch effects were minimized. The entire isolated RNA was reverse transcribed using the High Capacity cDNA Reverse Transcription Kit, and thus expressed TCRB transcripts were sequenced. Deep immunoSEQ sequencing was applied to naive, central memory and regulatory T cell samples, giving an average of roughly 3.5 million total reads per sample. Sorted cells were lysed in RLT buffer and RNA was extracted with DNase-treated RNeasy Micro or Mini kits, depending on cell number. To prevent cross-contamination, every cell subset was processed on its own, while patient and healthy donor samples were processed together. The immunoSEQ multiplex PCR was used to amplify TCRB sequences from cDNA, yielding 87-bp fragments that span the CDR3 region. Sequencing of the amplicons was performed on the Illumina HiSeq platform. The authors processed their data as follows. PCR bias was corrected computationally using synthetic template baselines, and reads within Hamming distance 2 were collapsed, with unmergeable singletons discarded. Reads were aligned to IMGT to assign V, D and J genes, CDR3 length, and insertions or deletions at six rearrangement sites. Clonotype counts were normalized to sorted cell number within each subset before computing true diversity and Gini coefficients with the tcR R package. The overlap coefficient, calculated on TCRB nucleotide sequences, was used to measure repertoire sharing. This is the immuneACCESS table as TCRdb keeps it, with only in-frame sequences that have V and J called. A part of the clones is gone; compared with another copy, unresolved V genes explain less than half, and the rest is unexplained. V and J calls and clone size are as listed in that table; D and trimming were resolved from the DNA. Across this sample there are 200,000 to 250,000 clones, with approximately 11% seen only once. The top ten hold 1% to 1.5% of the sample.

In regard to this clone: What antigen it recognizes has not been identified. Per-nucleotide qualities are absent, and no much larger clonotype sits a single base away.

Measured from the cysteine to the phenylalanine, the CDR3 is 13 residues long. The read is trimmed to its CDR3 DNA, 39 bases read in frame from base 1. The germline V gene (reference sequence) yields GTSNPN for CDR1 and SVGIG for CDR2. The V and J ends are trimmed by 4 bases and 3 bases, leaving 13 bases between them. Findings and caveats that apply to the study as a whole: At VDJ recombination sites, patients with type 1 diabetes made fewer insertions and deleted more nucleotides, a pattern implying thymic rearrangement abnormalities. Naive, central memory and regulatory TCRB repertoires appeared to be more alike among patients than among healthy donors. In all four CD4+ subsets, TCRB CDR3 length was moderately but significantly shorter in type 1 diabetes patients. Sequencing cDNA rather than genomic DNA could over-represent highly expressing activated cells, although activation and CD3 levels did not differ between groups. Because the HLA sub-analyses included only small numbers of individuals, any influence of HLA type on TCRB rearrangement was left unresolved. PCR may preferentially amplify shorter templates, but because patient and control samples were amplified and corrected together, any resulting skew would affect both groups equally.

The chain employs TRBV30 and TRBJ2-7; matching of 5 bases hints at TRBD1 as the D gene. Sequenced: central memory CD4+ T cells from blood. This clonotype was sampled from a man between 18 and 35 years old in good health. The CDR3 region has the sequence CAWNQGINYEQYF. The DNA reads TGTGCCTGGAACCAGGGAATTAACTACGAGCAGTACTTC.